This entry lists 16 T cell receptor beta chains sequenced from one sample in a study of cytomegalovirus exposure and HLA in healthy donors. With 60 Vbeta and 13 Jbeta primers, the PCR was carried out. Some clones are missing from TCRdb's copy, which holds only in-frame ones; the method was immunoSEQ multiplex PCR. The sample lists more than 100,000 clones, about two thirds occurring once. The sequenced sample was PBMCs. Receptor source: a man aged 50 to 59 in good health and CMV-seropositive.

The CDR3 loop reads CASSLGGTGNEKLFF. The CDR3 DNA is TGTGCCAGCAGTTTAGGCGGGACAGGGAATGAAAAACTGTTTTTT. The V gene is TRBV28, the J gene TRBJ1-4; TRBD1 aligns across 9 bases. CDR3 length: 15 amino acids. Unmatched junction bases numbered 3, after V lost 2 bases and J lost 5 bases. CDR1 and CDR2 (germline): MDHEN, SYDVKM.

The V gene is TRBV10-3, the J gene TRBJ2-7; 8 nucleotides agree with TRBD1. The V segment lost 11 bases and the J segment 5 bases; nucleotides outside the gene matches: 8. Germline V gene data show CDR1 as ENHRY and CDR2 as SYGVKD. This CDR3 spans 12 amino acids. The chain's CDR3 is CAVSGGWNEQYF. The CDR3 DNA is TGTGCCGTCTCAGGGGGCTGGAACGAGCAGTACTTC.

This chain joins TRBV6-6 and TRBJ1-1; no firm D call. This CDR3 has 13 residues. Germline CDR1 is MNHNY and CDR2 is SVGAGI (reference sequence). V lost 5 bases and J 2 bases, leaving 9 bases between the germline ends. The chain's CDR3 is CASSPQTNTEAFF. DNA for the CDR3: TGTGCCAGCAGTCCCCAGACAAACACTGAAGCTTTCTTT.

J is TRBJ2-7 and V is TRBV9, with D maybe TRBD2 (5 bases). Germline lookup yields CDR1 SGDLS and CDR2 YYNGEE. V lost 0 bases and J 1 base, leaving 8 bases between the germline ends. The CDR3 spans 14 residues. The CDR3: CASSVVPGSYEQYF. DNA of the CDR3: TGTGCCAGCAGCGTAGTCCCGGGATCCTACGAGCAGTACTTC.

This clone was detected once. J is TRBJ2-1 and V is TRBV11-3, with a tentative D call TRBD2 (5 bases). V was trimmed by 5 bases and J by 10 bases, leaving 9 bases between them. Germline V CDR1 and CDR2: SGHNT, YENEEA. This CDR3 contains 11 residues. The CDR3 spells CASSPRREQFF. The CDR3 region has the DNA TGTGCCAGCAGCCCCAGGAGGGAGCAGTTCTTC.

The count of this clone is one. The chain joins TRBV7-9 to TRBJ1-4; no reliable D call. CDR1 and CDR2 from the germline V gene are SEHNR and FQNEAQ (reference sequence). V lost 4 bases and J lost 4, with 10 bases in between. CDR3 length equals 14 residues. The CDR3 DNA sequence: TGTGCCAGCAGCTCGCGGAATTTTAATGAAAAACTGTTTTTT. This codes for CASSSRNFNEKLFF.

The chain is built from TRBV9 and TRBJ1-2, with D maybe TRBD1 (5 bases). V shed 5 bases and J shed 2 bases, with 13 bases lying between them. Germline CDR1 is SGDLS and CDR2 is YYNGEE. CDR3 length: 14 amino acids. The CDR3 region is CASRGGADNYGYTF. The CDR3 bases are TGTGCCAGCAGGGGAGGGGCGGACAACTATGGCTACACCTTC.

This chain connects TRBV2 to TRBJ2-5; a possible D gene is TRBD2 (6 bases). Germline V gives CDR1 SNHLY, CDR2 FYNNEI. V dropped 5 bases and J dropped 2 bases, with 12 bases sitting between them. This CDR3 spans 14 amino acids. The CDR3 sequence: CASSSRLGQETQYF. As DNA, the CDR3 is TGTGCCAGCAGTTCAAGACTAGGACAAGAGACCCAGTACTTC.

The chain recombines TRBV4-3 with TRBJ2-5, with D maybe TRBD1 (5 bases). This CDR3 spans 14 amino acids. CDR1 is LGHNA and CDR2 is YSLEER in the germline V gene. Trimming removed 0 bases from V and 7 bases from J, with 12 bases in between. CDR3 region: CASSQDSGYATQYF. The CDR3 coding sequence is TGCGCCAGCAGCCAAGATTCAGGGTACGCGACCCAGTACTTC.

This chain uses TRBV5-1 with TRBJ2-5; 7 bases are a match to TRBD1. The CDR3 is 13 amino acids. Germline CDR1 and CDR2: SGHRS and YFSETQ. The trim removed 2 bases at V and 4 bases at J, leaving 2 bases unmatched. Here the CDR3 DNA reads TGCGCCAGCAGCTTCAACAGGGGAGAGACCCAGTACTTC. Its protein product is CASSFNRGETQYF.

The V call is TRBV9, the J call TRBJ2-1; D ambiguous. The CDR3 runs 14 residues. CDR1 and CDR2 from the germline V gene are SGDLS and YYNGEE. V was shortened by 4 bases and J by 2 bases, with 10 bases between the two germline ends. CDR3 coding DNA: TGTGCCAGCAGCCCCGGGTCTACCTACAATGAGCAGTTCTTC. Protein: CASSPGSTYNEQFF.

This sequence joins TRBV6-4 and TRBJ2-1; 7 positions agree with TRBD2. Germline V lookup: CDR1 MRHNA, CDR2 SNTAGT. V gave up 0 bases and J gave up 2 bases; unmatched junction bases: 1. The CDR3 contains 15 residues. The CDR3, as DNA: TGTGCCAGCAGTGACTCAAGCGGGGCCTACAATGAGCAGTTCTTC. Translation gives CASSDSSGAYNEQFF.

This CDR3 reads CASSPWTSFPMGKLFF. In DNA, the CDR3 is TGTGCCAGCAGCCCCTGGACATCGTTCCCGATGGGAAAACTGTTTTTT. V is TRBV7-9 and J is TRBJ1-4; a possible D gene is TRBD1 (5 bases). Germline V gives CDR1 SEHNR, CDR2 FQNEAQ (reference sequence). The CDR3 has 16 amino acids. The V end was cut by 5 bases, the J end by 10 bases, with 23 bases between.

The CDR3 reads CASSSSLAGGTYEQYF. DNA of the CDR3: TGTGCCAGCAGCTCCTCCCTAGCGGGGGGGACCTACGAGCAGTACTTC. V usage is TRBV13 and J usage is TRBJ2-7, with TRBD2 identical over 12 bases. V trimming: 4 bases; J trimming: 2 bases; junction bases outside the gene matches: 6. This CDR3 contains 16 residues. The germline CDR1 and CDR2 sequences are PRHDT and FYEKMQ (reference sequence).

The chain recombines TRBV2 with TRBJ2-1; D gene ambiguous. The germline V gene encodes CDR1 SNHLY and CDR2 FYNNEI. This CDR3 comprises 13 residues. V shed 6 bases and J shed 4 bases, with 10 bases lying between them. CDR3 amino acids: CASRVSGYNEQFF. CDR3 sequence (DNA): TGTGCCAGCAGGGTCAGTGGTTACAATGAGCAGTTCTTC.

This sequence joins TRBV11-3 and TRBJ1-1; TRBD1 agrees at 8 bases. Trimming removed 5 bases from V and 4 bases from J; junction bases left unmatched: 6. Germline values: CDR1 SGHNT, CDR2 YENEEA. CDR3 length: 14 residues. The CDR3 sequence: CASSLGQAGTEAFF. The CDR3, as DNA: TGTGCCAGCAGCCTGGGACAGGCGGGCACTGAAGCTTTCTTT.